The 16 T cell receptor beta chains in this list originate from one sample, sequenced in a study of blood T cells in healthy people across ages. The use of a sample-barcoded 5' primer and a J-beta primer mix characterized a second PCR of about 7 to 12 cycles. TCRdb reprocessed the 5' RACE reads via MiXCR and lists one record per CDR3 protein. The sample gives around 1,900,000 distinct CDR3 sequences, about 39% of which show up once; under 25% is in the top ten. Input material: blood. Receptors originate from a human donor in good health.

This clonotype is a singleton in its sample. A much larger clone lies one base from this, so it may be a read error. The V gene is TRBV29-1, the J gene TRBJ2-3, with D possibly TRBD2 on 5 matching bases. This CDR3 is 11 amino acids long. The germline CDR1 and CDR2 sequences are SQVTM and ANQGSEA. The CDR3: CSLYKGDAQYF. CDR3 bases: TGCAGCTTATATAAGGGAGATGCGCAGTATTTT.

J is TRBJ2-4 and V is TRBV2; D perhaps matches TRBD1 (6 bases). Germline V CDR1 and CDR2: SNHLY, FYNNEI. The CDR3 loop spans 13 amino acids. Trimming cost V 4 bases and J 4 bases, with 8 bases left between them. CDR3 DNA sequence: TGTGCCAGCAGTGGGACAGATAAAAACATTCAGTACTTC. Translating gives CASSGTDKNIQYF.

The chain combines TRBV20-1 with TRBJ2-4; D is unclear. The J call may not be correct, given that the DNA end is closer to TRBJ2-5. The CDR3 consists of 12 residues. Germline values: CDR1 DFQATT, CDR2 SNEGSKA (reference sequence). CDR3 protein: CSARVNGETQYF. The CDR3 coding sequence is TGCAGTGCTAGAGTAAATGGGGAGACCCAGTACTTC.

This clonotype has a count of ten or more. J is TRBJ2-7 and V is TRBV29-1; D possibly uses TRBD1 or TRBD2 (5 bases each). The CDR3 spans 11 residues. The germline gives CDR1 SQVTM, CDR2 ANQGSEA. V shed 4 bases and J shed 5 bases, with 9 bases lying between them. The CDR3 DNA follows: TGCAGCGTTGGGGGACGAGACGAGCAGTACTTC. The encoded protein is CSVGGRDEQYF.

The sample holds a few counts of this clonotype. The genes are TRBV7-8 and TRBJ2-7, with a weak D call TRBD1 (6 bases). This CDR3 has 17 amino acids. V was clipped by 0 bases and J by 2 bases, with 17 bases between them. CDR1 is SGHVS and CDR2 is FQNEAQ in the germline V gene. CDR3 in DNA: TGTGCCAGCAGCTTAGCGGCCAGGTCAGGGGCAGCCTACGAGCAGTACTTC. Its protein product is CASSLAARSGAAYEQYF.

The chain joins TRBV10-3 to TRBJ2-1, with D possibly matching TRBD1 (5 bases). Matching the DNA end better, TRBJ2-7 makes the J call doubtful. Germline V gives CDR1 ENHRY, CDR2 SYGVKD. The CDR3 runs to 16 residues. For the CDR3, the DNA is TGTGCCATCAGTGAGAACATGGCAGGGTACTACTACGAGCAGTACTTC. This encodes CAISENMAGYYYEQYF.

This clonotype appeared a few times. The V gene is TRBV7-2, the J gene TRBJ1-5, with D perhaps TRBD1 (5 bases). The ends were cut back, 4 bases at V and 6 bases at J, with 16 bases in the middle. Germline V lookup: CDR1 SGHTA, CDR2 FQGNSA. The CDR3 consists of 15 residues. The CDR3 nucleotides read TGTGCCAGCAGCTCCCGGGGCGGAGTTGGTCAGCCCCAGCATTTT. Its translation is CASSSRGGVGQPQHF. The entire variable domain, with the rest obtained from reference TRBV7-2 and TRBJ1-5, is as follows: GAGVSQSPSNKVTEKGKDVELRCDPISGHTALYWYRQSLGQGLEFLIYFQGNSAPDKSGLPSDRFSAERTGGSVSTLTIQRTQQEDSAVYLCASSSRGGVGQPQHFGDGTRLSIL.

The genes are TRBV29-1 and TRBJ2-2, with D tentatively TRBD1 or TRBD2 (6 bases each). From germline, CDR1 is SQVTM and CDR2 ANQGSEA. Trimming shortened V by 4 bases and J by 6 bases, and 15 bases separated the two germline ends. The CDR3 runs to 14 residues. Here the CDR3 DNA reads TGCAGCGTTGGGAGGGGGGTTTCCGCCGGGGAGCTGTTTTTT. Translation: CSVGRGVSAGELFF.

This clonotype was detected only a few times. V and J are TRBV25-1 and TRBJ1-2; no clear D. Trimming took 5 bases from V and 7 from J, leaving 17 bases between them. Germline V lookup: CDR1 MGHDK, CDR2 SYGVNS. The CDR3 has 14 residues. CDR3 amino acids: CASSLGPVEFGYTF. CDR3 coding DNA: TGTGCCAGCAGTCTCGGTCCGGTCGAGTTTGGCTACACCTTC.

The CDR3 here is CASSLGVSGQAPGEQYF. DNA for the CDR3: TGTGCCAGCAGCTTAGGTGTTTCGGGACAGGCCCCTGGCGAGCAGTACTTC. V gene TRBV7-9 combines with J gene TRBJ2-7; 8 nucleotides align to TRBD1. Germline values: CDR1 SEHNR, CDR2 FQNEAQ (reference sequence). The CDR3 runs to 17 residues. J lost 6 bases, V lost 1 base, and 14 bases had no gene match.

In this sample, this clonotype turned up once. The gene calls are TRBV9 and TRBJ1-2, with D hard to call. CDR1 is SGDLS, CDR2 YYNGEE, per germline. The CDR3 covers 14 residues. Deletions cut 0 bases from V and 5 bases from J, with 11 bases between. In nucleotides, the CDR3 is TGTGCCAGCAGCGTAGCTGGGAGAAGTTATGGCTACACCTTC. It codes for CASSVAGRSYGYTF.

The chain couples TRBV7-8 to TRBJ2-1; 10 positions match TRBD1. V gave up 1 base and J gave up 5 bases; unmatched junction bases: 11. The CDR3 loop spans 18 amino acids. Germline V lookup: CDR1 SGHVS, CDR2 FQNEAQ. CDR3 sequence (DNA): TGTGCCAGCAGCTTAGGGGTAGAGGGACAGGGGCTTGACAATGAGCAGTTCTTC. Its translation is CASSLGVEGQGLDNEQFF.

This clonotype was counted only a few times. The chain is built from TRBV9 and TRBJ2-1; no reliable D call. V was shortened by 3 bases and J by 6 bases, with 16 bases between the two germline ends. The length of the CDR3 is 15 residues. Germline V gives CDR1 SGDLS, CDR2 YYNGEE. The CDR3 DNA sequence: TGTGCCAGCAGCGGGGAATTGACAAACTTCAATGAGCAGTTCTTC. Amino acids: CASSGELTNFNEQFF.

The CDR3 here is CSAFKSYEQYF. The CDR3 nucleotides are TGCAGTGCGTTCAAATCCTACGAGCAGTACTTC. The V call is TRBV20-1, the J call TRBJ2-7, with D unclear. The CDR3 sequence is 11 residues long. CDR1 is DFQATT and CDR2 is SNEGSKA in the germline V gene (reference sequence). Trimming pared 6 bases from V and 1 base from J, leaving 7 bases between.

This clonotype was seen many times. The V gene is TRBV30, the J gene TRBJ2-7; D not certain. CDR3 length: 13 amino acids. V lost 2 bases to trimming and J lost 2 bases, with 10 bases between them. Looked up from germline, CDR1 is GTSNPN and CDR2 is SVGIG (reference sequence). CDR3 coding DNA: TGTGCCTGGAGTCAGGCAGTGACCTACGAGCAGTACTTC. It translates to CAWSQAVTYEQYF.

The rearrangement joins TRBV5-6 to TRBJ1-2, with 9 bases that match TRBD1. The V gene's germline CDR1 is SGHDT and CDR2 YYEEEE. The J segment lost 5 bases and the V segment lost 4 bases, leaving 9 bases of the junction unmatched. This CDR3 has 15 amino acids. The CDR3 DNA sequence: TGTGCCAGCAGCCCCCGGGACAGGGTGATTTATGGCTACACCTTC. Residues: CASSPRDRVIYGYTF.